The present TCR beta chain was sequenced within a study of cytomegalovirus exposure and HLA in healthy donors. General study results and limits: Most TCR beta V segments were productive about 90% or about 30% of the time in an earlier analysis.

Researchers ran the PCR with 60 Vbeta and 13 Jbeta primers. TCRdb's table, derived via immunoSEQ multiplex PCR, lists solely in-frame clones and lacks some. The sample lists 180,000 or so clones, approximately 80% occurring once. Turning to this clone: Its antigen is currently unknown.

With 5 bases removed from V and 4 bases from J, the gap between germline ends came to 11 bases. This CDR3 contains 13 residues. Per germline, CDR1 PRHDT and CDR2 FYEKMQ (reference sequence). The J gene is TRBJ1-1, the V gene TRBV13; D possibly corresponds to TRBD1 (6 bases). This clonotype was obtained from a girl between 10 and 17 years old in good health and CMV-seropositive. The sample consisted of PBMCs. CDR3: CASSAYRATEAFF. The DNA of the CDR3 is TGTGCCAGCAGCGCCTACAGGGCCACTGAAGCTTTCTTT. The entire variable domain, with the rest obtained from reference TRBV13 and TRBJ1-1, is as follows: AAGVIQSPRHLIKEKRETATLKCYPIPRHDTVYWYQQGPGQDPQFLISFYEKMQSDKGSIPDRFSAQQFSDYHSELNMSSLELGDSALYFCASSAYRATEAFFGQGTRLTVV.